Reported below is one T cell receptor beta chain. Its antigen is as yet unknown. The sample is drawn from a study of T cell responses to AZD1222 COVID-19 vaccine. The study, taken as a whole, reports: Baseline seropositives among AZD1222 recipients totaled only five to seven. White British ancestry dominated among donors, who included more females, and clonal diversity was possibly underestimated.

The protocol was immunoSEQ multiplex PCR, while the TCRdb copy is restricted to in-frame clones and leaves out a portion. The data contain more than 100,000 clones, 80% to 95% of them singletons. Material: peripheral blood, obtained 28 days after the second AZD1222 dose. The sequence was obtained from an adult who received the AZD1222 COVID-19 vaccine.

CDR3 region: CASTPLSGKSDTQYF. The CDR3 nucleotides are TGTGCCAGCACCCCACTCAGCGGGAAATCAGATACGCAGTATTTT. The V and J genes are TRBV6-2 or TRBV6-3 and TRBJ2-3, with 7 positions matching TRBD2. After removal of 7 bases from V and 4 bases from J, the junction contained 11 bases not matched to a gene. The CDR3 is 15 residues long. Per germline, CDR1 MNHEY and CDR2 SVGEGT.